The 22 T cell receptor beta chains reported below all come from one sample, sequenced in a study of T cell repertoires in cytomegalovirus infection. Their target antigens are unknown. TCRdb reprocessed the reads with MiXCR, giving one entry per CDR3 protein. This table holds roughly 500,000 distinct CDR3 sequences, around 35% found once. This sample comprised cultured PBMCs, obtained from culture after CMV antigen stimulation. Receptors originate from a human donor in good health (CMV status not recorded). Some clones in this sample may be carry-over from other donors' samples.

This clonotype occurred a few times. This sequence joins TRBV6-2 or TRBV6-3 and TRBJ2-3; possible D gene TRBD1, 6 bases. CDR1 MNHEY and CDR2 SVGEGT come from the germline V gene. The CDR3 sequence is 14 residues long. Between the trimmed V and J ends, which lost 9 bases and 5 bases, there was a span of 18 bases. The CDR3 here is CASSPGTTGDTQYF. The CDR3 DNA reads as TGTGCCAGTTCACCCGGGACAACTGGAGATACGCAGTATTTT.

V gene TRBV27 combines with J gene TRBJ1-2; D remains ambiguous. The length of the CDR3 is 15 residues. With 2 bases removed from V and 4 bases from J, the gap between germline ends came to 14 bases. The germline V gene has CDR1 MNHEY and CDR2 SMNVEV (reference sequence). The DNA for the CDR3 is TGTGCCAGCAGTTTAATGCTTGGCGGAAGCTATGGCTACACCTTC. It codes for CASSLMLGGSYGYTF.

This sequence joins TRBV20-1 and TRBJ2-5; 7 nucleotides match TRBD2. From germline, CDR1 is DFQATT and CDR2 SNEGSKA (reference sequence). This CDR3 is 20 amino acids long. The V and J ends lost 1 base and 3 bases, in that order; junction bases with no gene match: 23. CDR3 in amino acids: CSARVQPILLAAIGEETQYF. The CDR3 nucleotides read TGCAGTGCTAGAGTCCAGCCTATACTTCTAGCGGCCATTGGGGAAGAGACCCAGTACTTC.

V usage is TRBV11-3 and J usage is TRBJ1-2; 9 bases align to TRBD1. The CDR3 covers 17 residues. Germline loops: CDR1 SGHNT, CDR2 YENEEA. Unmatched junction bases numbered 12, after V lost 1 base and J lost 6 bases. The CDR3 sequence: CASSLGTGTGIHHGYTF. The CDR3 nucleotides read TGTGCCAGCAGCTTAGGGACCGGGACAGGGATTCACCATGGCTACACCTTC.

This clonotype came up once. This chain joins TRBV6-2 or TRBV6-3 and TRBJ2-3; 7 positions agree with TRBD2. Trimming took 2 bases from V and 0 from J; bases not matched to a gene: 2. The CDR3 has 15 residues. In germline, CDR1 is MNHEY, CDR2 SVGEGT. CDR3 region: CASSYQAGSTDTQYF. The DNA of the CDR3 is TGTGCCAGCAGTTACCAAGCGGGAAGCACAGATACGCAGTATTTT.

This clonotype was counted only a few times. The rearrangement uses TRBV7-2 and TRBJ1-6, with no clear D. V shed 5 bases and J shed 2 bases, with 7 bases lying between them. The length of the CDR3 is 14 residues. The V gene's germline CDR1 is SGHTA and CDR2 FQGNSA. The DNA for the CDR3 is TGTGCCAGCAGCCGAAGCACCTATAATTCACCCCTCCACTTT. This gives the protein CASSRSTYNSPLHF.

This clonotype was observed a few times. The chain uses TRBV6-5 and TRBJ2-2, with TRBD2 identical over 14 bases. The ends lost 2 bases at V and 5 bases at J; junction bases unmatched: 7. The CDR3 contains 18 residues. CDR1 MNHEY and CDR2 SVGAGI come from the germline V gene. The CDR3 coding sequence is TGTGCCAGCAGTTACCAGGGACTAGCGGGAGTAGGAACCGGGGAGCTGTTTTTT. This gives the protein CASSYQGLAGVGTGELFF.

The chain uses TRBV5-1 and TRBJ2-1, with 10 nucleotides matching TRBD2. The germline V gene has CDR1 SGHRS and CDR2 YFSETQ. V lost 0 bases, J lost 7 bases, and 13 bases stayed unmatched. This CDR3 spans 18 amino acids. Here the CDR3 reads CASSLAGLLAGDRNEQFF. For the CDR3, the DNA is TGCGCCAGCAGCTTGGCCGGGCTCCTAGCGGGAGATCGGAATGAGCAGTTCTTC.

This chain connects TRBV7-2 to TRBJ1-2, with TRBD1 matching 9 bases. Germline V CDR1 and CDR2: SGHTA, FQGNSA. V trimming: 5 bases; J trimming: 3 bases; junction bases outside the gene matches: 4. This CDR3 spans 14 amino acids. The CDR3 coding sequence is TGTGCCAGCAGCCTTTGGACAGGGGACTATGGCTACACCTTC. It translates to CASSLWTGDYGYTF.

The chain links TRBV5-1 to TRBJ2-7; 11 positions match TRBD1. Losses at the gene ends were 2 bases for V and 6 bases for J; bases not matched to a gene: 1. The germline gives CDR1 SGHRS, CDR2 YFSETQ. This CDR3 is built from 13 residues. The CDR3 DNA reads TGCGCCAGCAGCTTTGGGACAGGGGGCGAGCAGTACGTC. Its protein product is CASSFGTGGEQYV.

This clonotype was counted a few times. The chain links TRBV7-9 to TRBJ2-1; 12 positions agree with TRBD2. The CDR3 is made up of 13 amino acids. Trimming cost V 5 bases and J 14 bases; bases outside gene matches: 7. CDR1 is SEHNR, CDR2 FQNEAQ, per germline (reference sequence). CDR3: CASSLGLAGREFF. The CDR3 nucleotides read TGTGCCAGCAGCCTCGGACTAGCGGGAAGGGAGTTCTTC.

This chain links TRBV19 with TRBJ1-1; TRBD1 is a possible D gene (5 bases). CDR1 and CDR2 (germline): LNHDA, SQIVND (reference sequence). The CDR3 spans 17 residues. The germline V and J ends were trimmed by 5 bases and 3 bases, with 22 bases remaining between them. The CDR3 protein is CASSPYRDLTQHTEAFF. DNA of the CDR3: TGTGCCAGTAGTCCTTACCGGGACTTGACCCAACACACTGAAGCTTTCTTT.

The chain has TRBV5-1 and TRBJ1-1; 12 bases line up with TRBD1. The germline V gene has CDR1 SGHRS and CDR2 YFSETQ. This CDR3 has 16 amino acids. With V trimmed by 4 bases and J by 5 bases, 9 bases remained unmatched. The chain's CDR3 is CASSQGTGGAGTEAFF. In DNA, the CDR3 is TGCGCCAGCAGCCAGGGGACAGGGGGCGCTGGGACTGAAGCTTTCTTT.

This clonotype has just a few counts. This chain joins TRBV11-2 and TRBJ2-2, with 10 bases aligning to TRBD1. The CDR3 length is 15 residues. Germline CDR1 is SGHAT and CDR2 is FQNNGV. After removal of 3 bases from V and 4 bases from J, the junction contained 2 bases not matched to a gene. This CDR3 is CASSFRTGGTGELFF. CDR3 bases: TGTGCCAGCAGCTTCCGGACAGGGGGCACCGGGGAGCTGTTTTTT.

The rearrangement links TRBV7-8 to TRBJ2-3, with 8 bases that match TRBD1. CDR1 is SGHVS, CDR2 FQNEAQ, per germline. After removal of 4 bases from V and 5 bases from J, the junction contained 11 bases not matched to a gene. This CDR3 comprises 16 residues. The CDR3 sequence: CASSSGRGLRGDTQYF. CDR3 DNA: TGTGCCAGCAGCTCCGGCAGGGGGCTCCGAGGAGATACGCAGTATTTT.

The table lists this clonotype with a few counts. This CDR3 is CASSSMLGSEAFF. The CDR3 nucleotides read TGTGCCAGCAGCTCCATGCTGGGGTCTGAAGCTTTCTTT. This chain connects TRBV7-2 to TRBJ1-1; D gene unclear. CDR3 length equals 13 residues. Trimming took 4 bases from V and 6 from J, leaving 12 bases between them. Germline V gene sequence: CDR1 SGHTA, CDR2 FQGNSA.

The chain employs TRBV28 and TRBJ2-3, with 7 bases lining up with TRBD1. Germline CDR1 and CDR2: MDHEN and SYDVKM. With 4 bases clipped from V and 0 bases from J, the junction kept 10 bases outside the gene matches. The CDR3 totals 17 residues. The CDR3 here is CASSWGQRTPSTDTQYF. The CDR3 DNA follows: TGTGCCAGCAGTTGGGGACAGAGAACCCCTAGCACAGATACGCAGTATTTT.

This clonotype was counted only a few times. CDR3 nucleotides: TGTGCCAGCAGCTCATGGACTAGCGGCCGTAGCACAGATACGCAGTATTTT. It is translated as CASSSWTSGRSTDTQYF. The chain couples TRBV7-2 to TRBJ2-3, with 10 bases lining up with TRBD2. CDR3 length equals 17 residues. V lost 4 bases and J lost 0; bases outside the gene matches: 7. Germline V lookup: CDR1 SGHTA, CDR2 FQGNSA.

V is TRBV6-1 and J is TRBJ2-3, with D hard to call. The V gene's germline CDR1 is MNHNS and CDR2 SASEGT. The CDR3 sequence is 16 residues long. The V and J ends lost 4 bases and 4 bases respectively, with 18 bases between them. The CDR3 DNA reads as TGTGCCAGCAGTGCCTACACCACACCTCCCTCAGATACGCAGTATTTT. Amino acid sequence: CASSAYTTPPSDTQYF.

V is TRBV6-8 and J is TRBJ1-2; 12 nucleotides align to TRBD1. CDR1 is MNHGY and CDR2 is SAAAGT in the germline V gene. After removal of 10 bases from V and 10 bases from J, the junction contained 13 bases not matched to a gene. The CDR3 runs 14 residues. The CDR3 is CATRISGTGGDYTF. DNA of the CDR3: TGTGCCACCCGAATATCCGGGACAGGGGGCGACTACACCTTC.

The genes are TRBV12-3 or TRBV12-4 and TRBJ2-3; a possible D gene is TRBD1 (6 bases). Trimming left V 7 bases short and J 2 bases short, with 13 bases between. CDR3 length: 14 residues. The CDR3 DNA reads as TGTGCCAGCACCGAGACAGGCGCCACAGATACGCAGTATTTT. Amino acids: CASTETGATDTQYF.

J is TRBJ2-2 and V is TRBV6-1, with TRBD1 identical over 7 bases. Germline trimming cut 4 bases from V and 1 base from J; bases unmatched to any gene: 6. Per germline, CDR1 MNHNS and CDR2 SASEGT. The CDR3 length is 16 residues. CDR3 sequence reads: CASSGSGTVNTGELFF. The CDR3 nucleotides read TGTGCCAGCAGTGGTTCCGGGACAGTGAACACCGGGGAGCTGTTTTTT.